Following are 7 T cell receptor beta chains from one sample sequenced in a study of shared clonotypes between healthy human individuals (dated by TCRdb to 2020 to 2022). CD8 naive samples consisted of CD45RO-negative cells that were positively selected for CCR7, yielding a CD45RA+CCR7+ population without TemRA cells. Preparation of the library involved the immunoSEQ multiplex PCR assay. TCRdb re-hosts the immuneACCESS table, in-frame sequences only. Its copies lack some clones; in the studies checked, an unresolved V gene accounts for under half of them, and the cause for the rest is not known. Here the sample has about 2.1 million clones; 93% occur a single time. The top ten clonotypes cover about 1.7% of the sample. Sequencing used naive CD8+ T cells from PBMCs. The sample's cell subset or site, from its label and the paper: CD45RA+CCR7+. The source is a man between 18 and 35 years old in good health. Some clones in this sample may be carry-over from other donors' samples.

This sequence joins TRBV5-1 and TRBJ1-1; TRBD1 is a possible D gene (6 bases). Trimming took 0 bases from V and 0 from J, leaving 15 bases between them. Germline CDR1 reads SGHRS; CDR2 reads YFSETQ. The CDR3 spans 17 residues. In nucleotides, the CDR3 is TGCGCCAGCAGCTTGGCCGGGACATTGGATTTGAACACTGAAGCTTTCTTT. Translating gives CASSLAGTLDLNTEAFF.

As to this clone: The sample has other DNA sequences that encode this CDR3 too. The chain has TRBV29-1 and TRBJ2-7; weak D call: TRBD2 (5 bases). V was pared by 7 bases and J by 1 base, with 11 bases between. In germline, CDR1 is SQVTM, CDR2 ANQGSEA. The CDR3 covers 12 residues. The CDR3 nucleotides read TGCAGCGCCTTACTAGGTTCCTACGAGCAGTACTTC. Translation gives CSALLGSYEQYF.

J is TRBJ2-3 and V is TRBV11-3; weak D call: TRBD2 (7 bases). The CDR3 is 16 amino acids. The germline V gene encodes CDR1 SGHNT and CDR2 YENEEA. Trimming stripped 5 bases from V and 2 bases from J, with 17 bases between. The CDR3 DNA is TGTGCCAGCAGCCAAGGTGGGGCGGGGGCCACAGATACGCAGTATTTT. Translated: CASSQGGAGATDTQYF.

The chain couples TRBV7-9 to TRBJ2-7, with TRBD2 matching over 12 bases. J was trimmed by 6 bases and V by 6 bases; bases with no gene match: 12. The CDR3 extends over 16 amino acids. The germline CDR1 and CDR2 sequences are SEHNR and FQNEAQ (reference sequence). CDR3 DNA sequence: TGTGCCAGCAGTTTCCTAGCGGGAGGGCCGAGTTTCGAGCAGTACTTC. Encoded protein: CASSFLAGGPSFEQYF. Looking up the rest from reference TRBV7-9 and TRBJ2-7 gives the full variable domain: DTGVSQNPRHKITKRGQNVTFRCDPISEHNRLYWYRQTLGQGPEFLTYFQNEAQLEKSRLLSDRFSAERPKGSFSTLEIQRTEQGDSAMYLCASSFLAGGPSFEQYFGPGTRLTVT.

This clone was seen just once. The rearrangement joins TRBV27 to TRBJ2-1; 11 positions agree with TRBD2. Germline loops: CDR1 MNHEY, CDR2 SMNVEV (reference sequence). This CDR3 region has 16 residues. V lost 5 bases and J lost 14; bases outside the gene matches: 17. CDR3 region: CASSPLWTSGPYWEFF. The DNA of the CDR3 is TGTGCCAGCAGTCCTTTGTGGACTAGCGGGCCTTACTGGGAGTTCTTC.

The table lists this clone with a count of one. The chain links TRBV28 to TRBJ1-2, with D maybe TRBD1 (5 bases). Germline assignment: CDR1 MDHEN and CDR2 SYDVKM. Between the trimmed V and J ends, which lost 3 bases and 2 bases, there was a span of 10 bases. This CDR3 spans 14 amino acids. The CDR3 region is CASSFRNRNYGYTF. The CDR3 nucleotides are TGTGCCAGCAGTTTTCGAAACAGGAACTATGGCTACACCTTC.

This chain connects TRBV12-5 to TRBJ2-1; D ambiguous. V shed 7 bases and J shed 2 bases, with 18 bases lying between them. This CDR3 is 16 amino acids long. Germline V gene data show CDR1 as LGHNT and CDR2 as FRNRAP. Written as DNA, the CDR3 is TGTGCTAGTGCCTTACCTGACCTCCGACCCTACAATGAGCAGTTCTTC. It specifies CASALPDLRPYNEQFF.